This T cell receptor (beta chain) was identified during a study of HIV-infected children after antiretroviral therapy interruption. Overall study: Continuous-treatment children had median age 8 years, interruption 9 to 10 years.

Treatment given: PENTA 11 planned treatment interruption arm or continuous ART arm. RNA-based 3' RACE libraries used unique molecular identifiers. TCRdb processed the 3' RACE reads anew with MiXCR; each CDR3 protein has one entry. The sample holds about 89,000 distinct CDR3 sequences, roughly 6.7% seen once. The CDR3 sequence is 14 residues long. The ends were cut back, 0 bases at V and 4 bases at J, with 9 bases in the middle. Per germline, CDR1 MNHEY and CDR2 SVGAGI. The receptor was derived from a pool of human donors with HIV. The V gene is TRBV6-5, the J gene TRBJ1-1; D remains unclear. Here the sequenced sample was CD45RA+ CD4+ T cells from PBMCs, pooled from several time points, taken from a donor given antiretroviral therapy, either interrupted or continuous. The subset was: naive CD4+ CD45RA+ CD45RO- T cells. CDR3 sequence reads: CASSYSRTFTEAFF. CDR3 bases: TGTGCCAGCAGTTACTCGAGGACGTTCACTGAAGCTTTCTTT.